This T cell receptor (beta chain) came from a study of vaccination and CD4 T cells after COVID-19. Study-level background: Each enrolled participant received a two-dose regimen of either BNT162b2 or mRNA-1273 vaccine.

Sequencing of DNA taken from cultured CD4+ T cells relied on the Oncomine TCR Beta short-read assay. TCRdb itself ran the PCR reads through MiXCR, one entry per CDR3 protein. The sample shows roughly 15,000 distinct CDR3 sequences, 45% to 50% of them seen only once. Treatment in this sample: roughly 11-day PBMC culture with coronavirus spike peptide pools or control peptides (ViraFEST assay). In the ViraFEST assay, peptide-pool expansion preceded TCR sequencing of expanded clonotypes. V gave up 0 bases and J gave up 5 bases, with 17 bases separating them. Germline-derived CDR1 and CDR2 are DFQATT and SNEGSKA (reference sequence). The CDR3 is 15 amino acids. This clonotype was seen more than once but under ten times. The antigen is unknown.

The V and J genes are TRBV20-1 and TRBJ2-7, with D perhaps assigned TRBD1 or TRBD2 (7 bases each). The origin of this receptor is a human donor who had recovered from COVID-19. Sample: CD4+ T cells from blood, cultured in vitro. The CDR3 sequence: CSARDPRAGGDEQYF. CDR3 coding DNA: TGCAGTGCTAGAGATCCCCGCGCAGGGGGGGACGAGCAGTACTTC.